This TCR beta chain was profiled in a study of CD8 T cells in Susac syndrome. With random hexamers, 0.5 to 1 ug RNA was reverse transcribed. TCRdb reprocessed the immunoSEQ multiplex PCR reads via MiXCR and lists one record per CDR3 protein. The table includes about 120,000 distinct CDR3 sequences, around 94% detected once. Germline CDR1 is MNHNS and CDR2 is SASEGT. The CDR3 runs to 17 residues. The junction had 19 bases not matched to a gene; V was cut back by 10 bases and J by 3 bases. The material sequenced was CD4+ T cells from PBMCs. The V gene is TRBV6-1, the J gene TRBJ2-3; 7 positions match TRBD1. This clonotype originated in a human donor with multiple sclerosis. CDR3 loop: CATVIIQGIVRTDTQYF. Here the CDR3 DNA reads TGTGCCACCGTCATTATACAGGGGATTGTGAGGACAGATACGCAGTATTTT.